The clone carrying this T cell receptor beta chain appeared a single time. This record comes from a study of glioma-infiltrating T cells after dendritic cell vaccination. V was clipped by 1 base and J by 4 bases; unmatched bases: 5. The CDR3 is 15 amino acids. CDR1 LGHNA and CDR2 YNFKEQ come from the germline V gene. Clones were sequenced by immunoSEQ multiplex PCR, and TCRdb holds only the in-frame ones, with some missing. Seen here are almost 65,000 clones, around 86% observed once, and the top ten hold approximately 8.5%. The sequenced sample was blood, obtained before dendritic cell vaccination. This sequence was found in a human donor with glioblastoma. V usage is TRBV4-2 and J usage is TRBJ1-2, with TRBD1 matching over 8 bases. The CDR3 DNA reads TGTGCCAGCAGCCAAGCTGGACAGGGATCCTATGGCTACACCTTC. It encodes CASSQAGQGSYGYTF.